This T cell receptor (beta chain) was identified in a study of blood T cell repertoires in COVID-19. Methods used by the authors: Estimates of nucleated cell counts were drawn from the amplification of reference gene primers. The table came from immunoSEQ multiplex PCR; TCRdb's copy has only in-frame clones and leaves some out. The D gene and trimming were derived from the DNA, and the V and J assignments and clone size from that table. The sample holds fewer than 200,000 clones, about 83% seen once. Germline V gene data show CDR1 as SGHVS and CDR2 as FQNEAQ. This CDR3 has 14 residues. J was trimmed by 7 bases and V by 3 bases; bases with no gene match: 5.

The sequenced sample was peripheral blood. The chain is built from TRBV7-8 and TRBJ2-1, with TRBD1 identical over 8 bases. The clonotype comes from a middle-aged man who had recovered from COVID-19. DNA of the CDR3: TGTGCCAGCAGCTTCCGGACAGGGTCGAATGAGCAGTTCTTC. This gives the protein CASSFRTGSNEQFF.